The clone carrying this TCR beta chain was detected only once. The antigen remains undetermined. These data are taken from a study of a mutant IDH1 vaccine in newly diagnosed glioma. General study findings and limits: Patients showed vaccine-induced immune responses at a rate of around 94%.

Assay: immunoSEQ multiplex PCR; the TCRdb copy retains only in-frame clones and omits some. The sample carries roughly 50,000 clones, approximately 80% recorded once. The junction had 3 bases not matched to a gene; V was cut back by 1 base and J by 3 bases. The germline CDR1 and CDR2 sequences are SGHRS and YFSETQ. The CDR3 loop spans 15 amino acids. Time point meaning: week 47, end of study. Every single dose of the vaccine, 300 ug of mutant IDH1 20-mer peptide, came with topical imiquimod. This TCR came from a woman in her thirties or forties with glioma. Some clones in this sample may be carry-over from other donors' samples. The V gene is TRBV5-1, the J gene TRBJ1-3; 8 bases are shared with TRBD1. The sequenced sample was PBMCs, obtained from a glioma patient whose treatment included an IDH1 peptide vaccine. The CDR3 nucleotides read TGCGCCAGCAGCTTGAATGGACAGGGTGGAAACACCATATATTTT. It specifies CASSLNGQGGNTIYF.